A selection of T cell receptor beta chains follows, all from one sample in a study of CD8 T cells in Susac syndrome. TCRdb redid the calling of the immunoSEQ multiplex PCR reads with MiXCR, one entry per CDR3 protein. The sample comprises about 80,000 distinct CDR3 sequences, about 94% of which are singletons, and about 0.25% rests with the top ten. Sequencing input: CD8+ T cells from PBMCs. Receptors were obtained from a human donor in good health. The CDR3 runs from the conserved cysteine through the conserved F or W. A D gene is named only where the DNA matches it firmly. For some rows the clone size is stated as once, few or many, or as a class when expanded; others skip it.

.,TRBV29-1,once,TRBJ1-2,TGCAGCGTTGACGAGGGGATGATTGGCTACACCTTC,CSVDEGMIGYTF
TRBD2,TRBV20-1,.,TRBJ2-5,TGCAGTGCCAAAGATCTGTTGGGGGGGAAAGTCCAAGAGACCCAGTACTTC,CSAKDLLGGKVQETQYF
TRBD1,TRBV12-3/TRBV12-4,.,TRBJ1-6,TGTGCCAGCACCCTCGGACAGGGGGCTGCGAATTCACCCCTCCACTTT,CASTLGQGAANSPLHF
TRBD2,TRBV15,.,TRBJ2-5,TGTGCCACGTGTAGCGGGAGATCGGCAGAGACCCAGTACTTC,CATCSGRSAETQYF
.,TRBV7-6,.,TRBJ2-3,TGTGCCAGCAGCTCAGAGGCGGGTGGGGCAGATACGCAGTATTTT,CASSSEAGGADTQYF
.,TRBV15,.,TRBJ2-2,TGTGCCACCAGCAGAGCGGCCAACACCGGGGAGCTGTTTTTT,CATSRAANTGELFF
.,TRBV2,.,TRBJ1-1,TGTGCCAGCAGAGGCTGGTTGAACACTGAAGCTTTCTTT,CASRGWLNTEAFF
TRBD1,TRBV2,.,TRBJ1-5,TGTGCCAGCAGTCCGGACAGGGCGGGCAATCAGCCCCAGCATTTT,CASSPDRAGNQPQHF
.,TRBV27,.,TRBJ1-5,TGTGCCAGCAGTTTCTCGGGCAGGGGCAATCAGCCCCAGCATTTT,CASSFSGRGNQPQHF
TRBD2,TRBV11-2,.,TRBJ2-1,TGTGCCAGCAGCCACAGGACTAGCGGGACCTACGGGTACAATGAGCAGTTCTTC,CASSHRTSGTYGYNEQFF
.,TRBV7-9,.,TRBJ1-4,TGTGCCAGCAGCTCGCCCACTAATGAAAAACTGTTTTTT,CASSSPTNEKLFF
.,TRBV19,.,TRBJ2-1,TGTGCCAGTAGTAATCCAGTGGGTACCTACAATGAGCAGTTCTTC,CASSNPVGTYNEQFF
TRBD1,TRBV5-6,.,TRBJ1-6,TGTGCCAGCAGCCTCATCGGGACAGGGAGGTTGAATTCACCCCTCCACTTT,CASSLIGTGRLNSPLHF
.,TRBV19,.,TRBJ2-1,TGTGCCCGTAGCCGCGGCGATGAGCAGTTCTTC,CARSRGDEQFF
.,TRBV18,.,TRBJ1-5,TGTGCCAGCTCACCATGGGGGCAGGCGGATAGCAATCAGCCCCAGCATTTT,CASSPWGQADSNQPQHF
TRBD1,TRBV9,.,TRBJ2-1,TGTGCCAGCAGCGTGGGACAGGCCTTCAGCAATGAGCAGTTCTTC,CASSVGQAFSNEQFF